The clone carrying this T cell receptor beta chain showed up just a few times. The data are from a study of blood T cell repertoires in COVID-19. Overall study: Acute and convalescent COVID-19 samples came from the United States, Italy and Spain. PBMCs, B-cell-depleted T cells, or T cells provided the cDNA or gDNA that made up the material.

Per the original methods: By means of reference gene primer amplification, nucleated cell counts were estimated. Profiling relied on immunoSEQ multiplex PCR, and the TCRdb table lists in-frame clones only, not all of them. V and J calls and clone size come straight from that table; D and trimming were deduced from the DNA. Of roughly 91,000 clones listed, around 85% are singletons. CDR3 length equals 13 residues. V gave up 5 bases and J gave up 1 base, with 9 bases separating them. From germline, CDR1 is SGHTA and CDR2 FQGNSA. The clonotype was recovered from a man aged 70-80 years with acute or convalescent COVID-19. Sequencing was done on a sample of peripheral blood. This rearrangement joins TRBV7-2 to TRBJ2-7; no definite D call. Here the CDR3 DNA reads TGTGCCAGCAGCCAGTCTGCATCCTACGAGCAGTACTTC. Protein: CASSQSASYEQYF.